This TCR beta chain is from a study of blood T cell repertoires in COVID-19. At the level of the study: The United States, Italy and Spain provided the acute and convalescent COVID-19 samples. PBMCs, B-cell-depleted T cells, or T cells were the source of the cDNA or gDNA that made up the material.

Looked up from germline, CDR1 is MNHEY and CDR2 is SVGAGI. The V gene end was trimmed by 6 bases and the J gene end by 7 bases; junction bases not matched to a gene: 6. The CDR3 contains 13 residues. As originally analysed: Reference gene primer amplification in the assay estimated nucleated cell counts. TCRdb's table, derived via immunoSEQ multiplex PCR, lists solely in-frame clones and lacks some. V and J calls and clone size are copied from that table; D and trimming were computed from the DNA. The table lists fewer than 200,000 clones, less than 85% of them singletons. The receptor was derived from a human donor with acute or convalescent COVID-19. The donor label of this sample is uncertain. The chain couples TRBV6-5 to TRBJ2-4; TRBD2 aligns across 7 bases. The sample comprised peripheral blood. CDR3 DNA: TGTGCCAGCAGCCCAAGCGGGATGAACATTCAGTACTTC. This translates into CASSPSGMNIQYF.